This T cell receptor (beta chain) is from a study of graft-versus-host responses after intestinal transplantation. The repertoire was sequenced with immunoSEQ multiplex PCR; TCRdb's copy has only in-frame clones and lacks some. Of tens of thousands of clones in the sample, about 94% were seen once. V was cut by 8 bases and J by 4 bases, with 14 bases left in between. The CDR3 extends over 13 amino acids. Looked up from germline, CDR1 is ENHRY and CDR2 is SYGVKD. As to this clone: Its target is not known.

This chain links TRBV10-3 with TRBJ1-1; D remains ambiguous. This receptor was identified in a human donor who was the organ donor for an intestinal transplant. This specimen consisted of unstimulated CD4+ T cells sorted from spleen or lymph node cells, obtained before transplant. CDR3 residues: CAIYDMGVTEAFF. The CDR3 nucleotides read TGTGCCATCTACGATATGGGAGTCACTGAAGCTTTCTTT.